These 7 T cell receptor beta chains originate from one sample sequenced in a study of glioma-infiltrating T cells. The iRepertoire nested amplicon-rescue multiplex PCR amplified TCR alpha and beta CDR3s from RNA. Each CDR3 protein gets one entry after TCRdb re-called the multiplex PCR reads with MiXCR. The table has some 190,000 distinct CDR3 sequences, 25% to 35% seen once. Sequenced material: glioma tissue, nonneoplastic brain tissue, or PBMCs (not recorded which). Receptors originate from a human donor with low-grade glioma or glioblastoma, undergoing nonglioma brain surgery, or in good health (not recorded which).

This clonotype was picked up many times. This clone may be a read error of a much larger clone one base away. The chain uses TRBV28 and TRBJ2-1, with D possibly matching TRBD2 (6 bases). The CDR3 has 14 amino acids. Germline CDR1 and CDR2: MDHEN and SYDVKM. The V and J ends lost 3 bases and 7 bases respectively, with 13 bases between them. CDR3 amino acids: CASSFRGRRNEQFF. The CDR3, as DNA: TGTGCCAGCAGTTTCCGGGGGAGAAGGAATGAGCAGTTCTTC.

This clonotype was observed at least ten times. This chain connects TRBV7-3 to TRBJ1-1; D ambiguous. V dropped 4 bases and J dropped 5 bases, with 11 bases sitting between them. Germline V gene lookup returns CDR1 SGHTA and CDR2 FQGTGA. There are 13 residues in the CDR3. As DNA, the CDR3 is TGTGCCAGCAGCTATGGTGGTAGTACTGAAGCTTTCTTT. Protein product: CASSYGGSTEAFF.

The rearrangement uses TRBV9 and TRBJ2-1, with TRBD1 matching over 9 bases. The CDR3 is made up of 15 amino acids. The germline V gene encodes CDR1 SGDLS and CDR2 YYNGEE. The trim removed 5 bases at V and 5 bases at J, leaving 8 bases unmatched. The CDR3 region is CASRAGTGRHNEQFF. The CDR3 DNA reads TGTGCCAGCAGAGCCGGGACAGGGAGGCACAATGAGCAGTTCTTC.

There are many counts of this clonotype. This chain uses TRBV12-3 or TRBV12-4 with TRBJ1-1; 7 bases agree with TRBD1. Trimming cost V 5 bases and J 4 bases; bases outside gene matches: 10. The CDR3 has 15 residues. The CDR3: CASSPQGGRSTEAFF. The CDR3 bases are TGTGCCAGCAGTCCCCAGGGGGGGCGGAGCACTGAAGCTTTCTTT.

The chain links TRBV6-1 to TRBJ2-7; 12 positions agree with TRBD2. The DNA matches TRBJ2-1 better at its end, which makes the J call doubtful. Germline CDR1 is MNHNS and CDR2 is SASEGT. This CDR3 is 18 amino acids long. CDR3 coding DNA: TGTGCCAGCAGTACCGGGGCTAGCGGGAGGGGAGCGTACAATGAGCAGTTCTTC. This encodes CASSTGASGRGAYNEQFF.

The table lists this clonotype with many counts. The V and J genes are TRBV29-1 and TRBJ1-2; 8 bases are shared with TRBD1. J gave up 7 bases and V 5 bases, and 12 bases lay outside the gene matches. Germline assignment: CDR1 SQVTM and CDR2 ANQGSEA. The length of the CDR3 is 14 residues. The CDR3 DNA is TGCAGCGTTCCAAGGGAGCCCCAGGGGGCTGGCTACACCTTC. Protein: CSVPREPQGAGYTF.

Concerning this clonotype itself: A much larger clone differs by one base, so this may be a read error. The chain carries TRBV6-1 and TRBJ2-7, with a possible D match to TRBD1 (6 bases). V lost 10 bases, J lost 2 bases, and 21 bases lay in between. The CDR3 runs to 15 residues. Germline V CDR1 and CDR2: MNHNS, SASEGT. The CDR3 is CATSITGQGTYEQYF. CDR3 DNA sequence: TGTGCCACCTCCATAACAGGCCAGGGGACCTACGAGCAGTACTTC.